Listed here is a single T cell receptor beta chain. Antigen specificity is unknown. These data are taken from a study of cytomegalovirus exposure and HLA in healthy donors. Findings of the study overall: Under in vitro conditions, a few CMV-associated chains were confirmed as specific for CMV antigens. The listing of roughly 160 TCR beta chains classed them as cytomegalovirus-associated.

Sequencing used immunoSEQ multiplex PCR; TCRdb keeps in-frame clones, though not all of them. The sample records 150,000 to 200,000 clones, 85% to 90% being singletons. Donors were drawn from the 120-subject validation cohort, separate from the approximately 700-subject first cohort. Germline CDR1 and CDR2: LNHDA and SQIVND (reference sequence). The CDR3 contains 17 residues. V dropped 1 base and J dropped 1; count of bases not matched to a gene: 9. This TCR was sampled from a man between 18 and 35 years old in good health and CMV-seropositive. The sample consisted of PBMCs. V gene TRBV19 combines with J gene TRBJ2-5, with TRBD1 identical over 7 bases. The CDR3 protein is CASSIGAGTALQETQYF. The CDR3 DNA reads TGTGCCAGTAGTATAGGGGCCGGGACAGCACTCCAAGAGACCCAGTACTTC.